This T cell receptor beta chain was recorded in a study of blood T cell repertoires in COVID-19. Study overall: From the United States, Italy and Spain came samples of acute and convalescent COVID-19. T cells, B-cell-depleted T cells, or PBMCs supplied cDNA or gDNA.

Trimming left V 0 bases short and J 4 bases short, with 16 bases between. CDR1 is SGHDN and CDR2 is FVKESK in the germline V gene. This CDR3 has 17 residues. Authors' data handling: Reference gene primer amplification gave nucleated cell count estimates. Only in-frame clones appear in the TCRdb table, and some are missing; sequencing was by immunoSEQ multiplex PCR. V and J calls and clone size are copied from that table; D and trimming were computed from the DNA. The sample carries about 480,000 clones, about 88% recorded once. This clonotype was sampled from a man between 18 and 35 years old with COVID-19, enrolled during active disease. What was sequenced was peripheral blood. The chain recombines TRBV14 with TRBJ1-5; D perhaps matches TRBD1 (6 bases). The CDR3, as DNA: TGTGCCAGCAGCCAAGAATGTGCAACAGGGTCAAATCAGCCCCAGCATTTT. The encoded protein is CASSQECATGSNQPQHF.